The entry below gives a single TCR beta chain sequence along with its context. The record originates from a study of blood T cell repertoires in COVID-19. About the study: Sites in the United States, Italy and Spain provided acute and convalescent COVID-19 samples. T cells, B-cell-depleted T cells, or PBMCs supplied cDNA or gDNA.

This CDR3 is 13 amino acids long. Germline V gives CDR1 MNHEY, CDR2 SVGAGI. V lost 2 bases and J lost 5, with 6 bases in between. Original methodology: Cell counts per sample came from amplifying reference gene primers. Method: immunoSEQ multiplex PCR; TCRdb's copy keeps in-frame clones and lacks some. That table furnishes V, J and clone size, whereas the DNA furnished D and trimming. Among about 19,000 clones, approximately 87% were seen once, and the ten largest hold around 10%. The rearrangement links TRBV6-5 to TRBJ1-4; D gene unclear. Sequencing input: peripheral blood. The sequence was collected from a human donor in a cohort sampled during active COVID-19. Here the CDR3 reads CASSYSRNEKLFF. CDR3 DNA: TGTGCCAGCAGTTACAGCAGGAATGAAAAACTGTTTTTT.